The 3 T cell receptor beta chains given below trace back to one sample, sequenced in a study of monozygotic twins with cystic fibrosis. Assay used: immunoSEQ multiplex PCR; TCRdb lists only in-frame clones, some missing. Among 11,000 to 15,000 clones listed, more than 75% were seen once. Sequencing was carried out using blood. The receptor set was obtained from a boy under 18 with cystic fibrosis.

V is TRBV19 and J is TRBJ2-6; no definite D call. Trimming took 5 bases from V and 0 from J, leaving 8 bases between them. Germline loops: CDR1 LNHDA, CDR2 SQIVND (reference sequence). The CDR3 is 15 residues long. DNA for the CDR3: TGTGCCAGTAGTTTCTCGAGCTCTGGGGCCAACGTCCTGACTTTC. This gives the protein CASSFSSSGANVLTF.

This clone was recorded only once. The CDR3 DNA follows: TGCGCCAGCAGCTTGTCGCTAGCGGGAGGTCAGAAGCAGTTCTTC. Amino acid sequence: CASSLSLAGGQKQFF. The chain joins TRBV5-1 to TRBJ2-1; 11 bases line up with TRBD2. The CDR3 has 15 amino acids. Germline V gives CDR1 SGHRS, CDR2 YFSETQ. V dropped 1 base and J dropped 11; count of bases not matched to a gene: 8. The full variable domain, in which reference TRBV5-1 and TRBJ2-1 provide the parts outside the CDR3, is KAGVTQTPRYLIKTRGQQVTLSCSPISGHRSVSWYQQTPGQGLQFLFEYFSETQRNKGNFPGRFSGRQFSNSRSEMNVSTLELGDSALYLCASSLSLAGGQKQFFGPGTRLTVL.

This clone came up once. V and J are TRBV14 and TRBJ1-2; the D is unclear. V gave up 4 bases and J gave up 3 bases, with 15 bases separating them. In germline, CDR1 is SGHDN, CDR2 FVKESK. The length of the CDR3 is 15 residues. Here the CDR3 reads CASSPPRALDYGYTF. In DNA, the CDR3 is TGTGCCAGCAGCCCCCCCCGAGCGCTTGACTATGGCTACACCTTC.